These T cell receptor beta chains were read from a single sample in a study of response to subunit inactivated influenza vaccine. TCRdb itself ran the RT-PCR reads through MiXCR, one entry per CDR3 protein. Counted here are about 700,000 distinct CDR3 sequences, approximately 14% occurring once; the ten biggest clones make up approximately 10%. The specimen comprised PBMCs from blood, sampled approximately 12 days after vaccination. The source is a middle-aged man who received an inactivated influenza vaccine. Both conserved end residues are part of each CDR3. The D gene is left open where the match is weak. Rows give clone size only sometimes, using once, few, many, or a class for an expanded clone.

V	size	J	D	CDR3	DNA
TRBV18	NA	TRBJ1-4	NA	CASSPSRGATNEKLFF	TGTGCCAGCTCACCATCGAGGGGGGCAACTAATGAAAAACTGTTTTTT
TRBV6-1	NA	TRBJ2-1	TRBD2	CASSYGGGGIYNEQFF	TGTGCCAGCTCCTATGGGGGCGGGGGGATATACAATGAGCAGTTCTTC
TRBV11-2	NA	TRBJ2-4	TRBD1	CASSLTGGKNIQYF	TGTGCCAGCAGCTTGACAGGGGGCAAAAACATTCAGTACTTC
TRBV7-2	once	TRBJ2-6	TRBD1	CASSTPTGPTPSPSLSGANVLTF	TGTGCCAGCAGCACCCCGACAGGGCCCACGCCTTCCCCCAGCCTTTCTGGGGCCAACGTCCTGACTTTC
TRBV2	NA	TRBJ1-2	NA	CASSALPGYGYTF	TGTGCCAGCAGTGCACTACCGGGCTATGGCTACACCTTC
TRBV6-5	few	TRBJ2-7	NA	CASSRREYGEQYF	TGTGCCAGCAGTCGCCGGGAGTACGGCGAGCAGTACTTC
TRBV20-1	many	TRBJ2-1	TRBD2	CSASGTSGSNEQFF	TGCAGTGCTAGCGGGACTAGCGGGAGTAATGAGCAGTTCTTC
TRBV11-2	NA	TRBJ2-1	TRBD2	CASSPGLAGGPAEQFF	TGTGCCAGCAGCCCCGGACTAGCGGGAGGGCCGGCTGAGCAGTTCTTC
TRBV19	NA	TRBJ1-6	NA	CASSIGTALLISPLHF	TGTGCCAGTAGTATTGGAACAGCCCTACTAATCTCACCCCTCCACTTT
TRBV5-6	few	TRBJ2-3	NA	CASSLVVGLSTDTQYF	TGTGCCAGCAGCTTGGTGGTAGGACTGAGCACAGATACGCAGTATTTT
TRBV7-2	NA	TRBJ1-2	NA	CASSLAPGRDYGYTF	TGTGCCAGCAGCTTAGCCCCGGGGCGCGACTATGGCTACACCTTC
TRBV3-1	NA	TRBJ1-1	NA	CASSLLPGGGTEAFF	TGTGCCAGCAGCCTACTTCCCGGGGGTGGGACTGAAGCTTTCTTT
TRBV6-1	NA	TRBJ2-3	NA	CASSGTRNTDTQYF	TGTGCCAGCAGTGGGACAAGGAACACAGATACGCAGTATTTT
TRBV20-1	few	TRBJ1-5	NA	CSAKTRAGVNQPQHF	TGCAGTGCTAAAACCCGGGCGGGAGTGAATCAGCCCCAGCATTTT
TRBV29-1	NA	TRBJ2-7	TRBD1	CSASPGTGGTYEQYF	TGCAGCGCCTCCCCCGGGACAGGGGGCACCTACGAGCAGTACTTC
TRBV29-1	few	TRBJ2-1	NA	CSAAKGGLGNEQFF	TGCAGCGCCGCCAAGGGGGGCCTAGGCAATGAGCAGTTCTTC
TRBV7-9	many	TRBJ2-1	NA	CASSLAPNEQFF	TGTGCCAGCAGCTTAGCGCCCAATGAGCAGTTCTTC
TRBV3-1	many	TRBJ2-5	NA	CASSQGGPSGETQYF	TGTGCCAGCAGCCAAGGCGGGCCCTCAGGAGAGACCCAGTACTTC
TRBV12-3/TRBV12-4	few	TRBJ2-1	TRBD1	CASSPGQGSMEQFF	TGTGCCAGCAGTCCGGGACAGGGGAGTATGGAGCAGTTCTTC
TRBV28	NA	TRBJ2-5	TRBD1	CASSLRGQGAETQYF	TGTGCCAGCAGTTTAAGGGGACAGGGGGCAGAGACCCAGTACTTC
TRBV4-3	many	TRBJ2-2	NA	CASSQELGITGELFF	TGCGCCAGCAGCCAAGAGCTCGGGATCACCGGGGAGCTGTTTTTT
TRBV3-1	NA	TRBJ1-2	NA	CASSQGASGYTF	TGTGCCAGCAGCCAAGGGGCAAGCGGCTACACCTTC
TRBV6-1	few	TRBJ2-3	NA	CASSGGKSTDTQYF	TGTGCCAGCAGTGGCGGGAAGAGCACAGATACGCAGTATTTT
TRBV30	once	TRBJ1-5	NA	CAWGTGPNQPQHF	TGTGCCTGGGGGACCGGCCCTAATCAGCCCCAGCATTTT
TRBV18	NA	TRBJ2-7	NA	CASSPTGPTYEQYF	TGTGCCAGCTCACCAACGGGGCCCACCTACGAGCAGTACTTC
TRBV20-1	NA	TRBJ2-1	NA	CSATFGSSYNEQFF	TGCAGTGCTACTTTTGGGAGCTCCTACAATGAGCAGTTCTTC
TRBV20-1	NA	TRBJ1-1	NA	CSAGRPTEAFF	TGCAGCGCGGGACGCCCCACTGAAGCTTTCTTT
TRBV7-9	NA	TRBJ2-7	TRBD1	CASSHSGRQGNREQYF	TGTGCCAGCAGCCATTCGGGGAGACAGGGCAACAGGGAGCAGTACTTC
TRBV5-6	NA	TRBJ2-1	NA	CASSLGVTTTSYNEQFF	TGTGCCAGCAGCTTGGGGGTTACTACAACTTCCTACAATGAGCAGTTCTTC
TRBV7-8	few	TRBJ1-4	NA	CASSLFVTGNEKLFF	TGTGCCAGCAGCTTATTTGTCACAGGGAATGAAAAACTGTTTTTT
TRBV5-5	NA	TRBJ2-7	TRBD1	CASSLGVWGQGAYEQYF	TGTGCCAGCAGCTTGGGAGTTTGGGGACAGGGGGCGTACGAGCAGTACTTC
TRBV6-2/TRBV6-3	few	TRBJ2-3	TRBD2	CASSYRGRNADTQYF	TGTGCCAGCAGTTATCGCGGGAGGAACGCAGATACGCAGTATTTT
TRBV5-6	NA	TRBJ1-2	TRBD1	CASSLPGQGVANYGYTF	TGTGCCAGCAGCCTGCCGGGACAGGGGGTCGCTAACTATGGCTACACCTTC
TRBV14	NA	TRBJ2-5	NA	CASSQDGGGRYETQYF	TGTGCCAGCAGCCAAGACGGGGGCGGCCGCTACGAGACCCAGTACTTC
TRBV20-1	many	TRBJ2-2	NA	CSAAGLGAHTGELFF	TGCAGTGCAGCGGGCCTCGGGGCCCACACCGGGGAGCTGTTTTTT
TRBV6-2/TRBV6-3	many	TRBJ1-1	NA	CASSPWGTEAFF	TGTGCCAGCAGCCCTTGGGGGACTGAAGCTTTCTTT
TRBV4-2	few	TRBJ2-3	NA	CASSQVDSDSTDTQYF	TGTGCCAGCAGCCAAGTGGACAGCGATAGCACAGATACGCAGTATTTT
TRBV20-1	NA	TRBJ2-1	TRBD2	CGTSGGPTEQFF	TGCGGAACTAGCGGGGGGCCGACGGAGCAGTTCTTC
TRBV7-3	NA	TRBJ2-7	NA	CASSLNGQIGEQYF	TGTGCCAGCAGCTTGAACGGACAGATTGGCGAGCAGTACTTC
TRBV7-9	few	TRBJ2-1	NA	CASSIGGPYNEQFF	TGTGCCAGCAGCATAGGGGGTCCCTACAATGAGCAGTTCTTC
TRBV7-9	few	TRBJ2-1	NA	CASSLWVDGNEQFF	TGTGCCAGCAGCTTATGGGTAGATGGCAATGAGCAGTTCTTC
TRBV29-1	NA	TRBJ2-1	NA	CSVELLVAGGYNEQFF	TGCAGCGTTGAACTTTTAGTGGCAGGAGGCTACAATGAGCAGTTCTTC
TRBV5-1	NA	TRBJ2-5	TRBD2	CASSLWTSGRETQYF	TGCGCCAGCAGCTTATGGACTAGCGGACGGGAGACCCAGTACTTC
TRBV20-1	NA	TRBJ2-1	NA	CSAKGTTSSYNEQFF	TGCAGTGCTAAAGGGACCACTAGCTCCTACAATGAGCAGTTCTTC
TRBV15	few	TRBJ2-7	TRBD2	CATSRWTSGSHEQYF	TGTGCCACCAGCAGATGGACTAGCGGGAGCCACGAGCAGTACTTC
TRBV11-1	few	TRBJ2-5	TRBD2	CASSFGLAGVKYQETQYF	TGTGCCAGCAGCTTTGGGCTAGCGGGGGTTAAGTACCAAGAGACCCAGTACTTC
TRBV20-1	NA	TRBJ2-3	TRBD2	CSAILAGGAQDTQYF	TGCAGTGCAATACTAGCGGGAGGTGCCCAGGATACGCAGTATTTT
TRBV3-1	NA	TRBJ2-1	TRBD2	CASSQDLASGYNEQFF	TGTGCCAGCAGCCAAGATTTGGCTAGCGGATACAATGAGCAGTTCTTC